This TCR beta chain was recovered during a study of neurological immune-mediated disorders. Overall study results and limits: No sharing of CDR3 amino acid sequences was observed among expanded clones across subjects, suggesting private repertoires in all groups.

This clonotype was observed many times. What it binds is unknown. The time point was: longitudinal time-point 3. Unsorted libraries came from 2 million PBMCs stored at -80 °C. V shed 5 bases, J shed 7 bases, and the junction held 19 bases outside the gene matches. CDR3 length: 18 residues. The germline gives CDR1 MNHNY, CDR2 SVGAGI (reference sequence). Synthesis of cDNA used 5'RACE (with 10-nucleotide random UMIs). Per sequencing run, 15-18 subjects together gave over 170 million TCR-beta sequences. Each CDR3 protein gets one entry after TCRdb re-called the 5' RACE reads with MiXCR. The sample includes under 100,000 distinct CDR3 sequences, around 4.5% seen only once; the top ten take 5% to 6%.

The sequence was collected from a woman aged 55-70 years with multiple sclerosis. The chain combines TRBV6-6 with TRBJ2-4; 8 bases fit TRBD1. The specimen was PBMCs. The CDR3 DNA reads as TGTGCCAGCAGTCCCTTGTCAGGGGGCGCTTCGGTCTGGAACATTCAGTACTTC. Translation gives CASSPLSGGASVWNIQYF.